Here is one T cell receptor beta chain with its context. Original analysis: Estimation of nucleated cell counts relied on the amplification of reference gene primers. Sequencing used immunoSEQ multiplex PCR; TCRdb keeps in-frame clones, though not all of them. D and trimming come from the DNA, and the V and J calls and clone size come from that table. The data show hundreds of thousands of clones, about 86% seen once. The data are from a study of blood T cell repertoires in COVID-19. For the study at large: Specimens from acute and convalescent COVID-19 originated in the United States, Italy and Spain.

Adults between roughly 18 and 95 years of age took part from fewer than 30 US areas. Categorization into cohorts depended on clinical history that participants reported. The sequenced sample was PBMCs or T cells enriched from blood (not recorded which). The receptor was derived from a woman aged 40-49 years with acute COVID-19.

The DNA for the CDR3 is TGTGCCAGTAGTACCCCTGGCATTGCCTACGAGCAGTACTTC. Its translation is CASSTPGIAYEQYF. The chain recombines TRBV19 with TRBJ2-7; no definite D call. The germline V gene encodes CDR1 LNHDA and CDR2 SQIVND (reference sequence). The V and J ends lost 4 bases and 2 bases respectively, with 12 bases between them. The CDR3 has 14 amino acids.